One sample yielded the 10 T cell receptor beta chains listed below, sequenced in a study of radiation and T cells in renal cell carcinoma. TCRdb keeps only in-frame clones here, not all; method: immunoSEQ multiplex PCR. Of 120,000 or so clones listed, approximately 90% are singletons. The time point here: blood 2 weeks post-SBRT. Treatment reported: 15 Gy SBRT to primary tumor, nephrectomy 4 weeks later. Sequenced material: blood, taken from a patient whose treatment included radiotherapy and nephrectomy. The receptors were gathered from a woman in her sixties or seventies with renal cell carcinoma.

The chain employs TRBV30 and TRBJ1-2; D unresolved. Germline V lookup: CDR1 GTSNPN, CDR2 SVGIG (reference sequence). There are 11 residues in the CDR3. V lost 4 bases and J 5 bases, leaving 8 bases between the germline ends. The CDR3 DNA reads TGTGCCTGGAAAAGACGGTATGGCTACACCTTC. Its translation: CAWKRRYGYTF.

The chain carries TRBV5-4 and TRBJ2-7; D unresolved. The length of the CDR3 is 13 residues. Germline-derived CDR1 and CDR2 are SGHNT and YYREEE (reference sequence). V was shortened by 2 bases and J by 3 bases, with 9 bases between the two germline ends. The CDR3 coding sequence is TGTGCCAGCAGCTTTGATTCCCTCTACGAGCAGTACTTC. Its protein is CASSFDSLYEQYF.

The gene calls are TRBV4-1 and TRBJ1-1; D remains unclear. Trimming stripped 0 bases from V and 2 bases from J, with 7 bases between. Per germline, CDR1 MGHRA and CDR2 YSYEKL. CDR3 size: 14 residues. For the CDR3, the DNA is TGCGCCAGCAGCCAAGACAGGACTAACACTGAAGCTTTCTTT. The encoded protein is CASSQDRTNTEAFF.

CDR3 coding DNA: TGTGCCAGCAGCATCCGGGACAGGGGGATTGAGCAGTTCTTC. Encoded protein: CASSIRDRGIEQFF. The chain couples TRBV7-9 to TRBJ2-1, with 11 bases aligning to TRBD1. CDR3 size: 14 residues. The germline CDR1 and CDR2 sequences are SEHNR and FQNEAQ (reference sequence). With V trimmed by 5 bases and J by 9 bases, 6 bases remained unmatched.

CDR3 sequence reads: CASSQRDKHYGYTF. CDR3 in DNA: TGTGCCAGCAGTCAACGGGACAAACACTATGGCTACACCTTC. The chain uses TRBV27 and TRBJ1-2; the D gene is possibly TRBD1 (6 bases). The germline V and J ends were trimmed by 5 bases and 3 bases, with 13 bases remaining between them. Germline V gene sequence: CDR1 MNHEY, CDR2 SMNVEV (reference sequence). The CDR3 has 14 amino acids.

As regards this clone: Distinct nucleotide sequences in the sample also encode this CDR3. This rearrangement joins TRBV19 to TRBJ2-5; D is perhaps TRBD2 (7 bases). The CDR3 consists of 13 residues. CDR1 and CDR2 (germline): LNHDA, SQIVND (reference sequence). V lost 3 bases and J 4 bases, leaving 9 bases between the germline ends. The CDR3 bases are TGTGCCAGTAGTATCGGGGGGCGAGAGACCCAGTACTTC. This sequence encodes CASSIGGRETQYF.

The V and J genes are TRBV4-3 and TRBJ2-7; TRBD1 matches at 7 bases. Germline CDR1 LGHNA, CDR2 YSLEER. V shed 0 bases, J shed 5 bases, and the junction held 7 bases outside the gene matches. This CDR3 is built from 15 residues. Here the CDR3 DNA reads TGCGCCAGCAGCCAAGATACCCGACAGGGCCACGAGCAGTACTTC. Amino acid sequence: CASSQDTRQGHEQYF.

This chain connects TRBV30 to TRBJ2-3; 11 bases match TRBD2. The V gene end was trimmed by 5 bases and the J gene end by 2 bases; junction bases not matched to a gene: 6. Germline-derived CDR1 and CDR2 are GTSNPN and SVGIG (reference sequence). The CDR3 loop spans 15 amino acids. CDR3 region: CAWGLAGGFTDTQYF. The CDR3 DNA sequence: TGTGCCTGGGGCCTAGCGGGGGGATTCACAGATACGCAGTATTTT.

This clone appeared once. V usage is TRBV27 and J usage is TRBJ2-3; D ambiguous. Trimming cost V 2 bases and J 1 base, with 13 bases left between them. The CDR3 is 16 residues long. Germline assignment: CDR1 MNHEY and CDR2 SMNVEV (reference sequence). For the CDR3, the DNA is TGTGCCAGCAGTTTAACGGTTATAGGTGGCACAGATACGCAGTATTTT. It translates to CASSLTVIGGTDTQYF.

The genes are TRBV4-2 and TRBJ2-3, with D possibly TRBD2 on 7 matching bases. Germline lookup yields CDR1 LGHNA and CDR2 YNFKEQ. This CDR3 has 14 residues. V dropped 5 bases and J dropped 5 bases, with 14 bases sitting between them. CDR3 residues: CASSTSRGGDTQYF. The CDR3 DNA reads TGTGCCAGCAGCACCTCTAGGGGGGGAGATACGCAGTATTTT.